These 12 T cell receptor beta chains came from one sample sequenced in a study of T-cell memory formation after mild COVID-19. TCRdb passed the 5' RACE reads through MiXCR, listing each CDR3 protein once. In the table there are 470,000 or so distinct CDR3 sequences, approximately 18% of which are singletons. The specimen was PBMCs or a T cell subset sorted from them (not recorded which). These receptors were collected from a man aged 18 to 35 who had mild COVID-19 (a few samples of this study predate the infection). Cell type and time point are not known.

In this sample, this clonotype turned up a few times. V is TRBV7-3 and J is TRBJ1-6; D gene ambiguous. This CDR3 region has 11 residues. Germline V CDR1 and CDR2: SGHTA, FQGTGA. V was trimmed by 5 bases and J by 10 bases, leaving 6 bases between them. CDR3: CASSPRSPLHF. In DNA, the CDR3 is TGTGCCAGCAGCCCTCGATCACCCCTCCACTTT.

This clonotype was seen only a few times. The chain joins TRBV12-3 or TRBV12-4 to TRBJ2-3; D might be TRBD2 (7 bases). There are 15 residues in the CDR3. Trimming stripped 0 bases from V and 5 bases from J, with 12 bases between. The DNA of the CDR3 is TGTGCCAGCAGTTTAGCATCGGGGGGCATAGATACGCAGTATTTT. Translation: CASSLASGGIDTQYF.

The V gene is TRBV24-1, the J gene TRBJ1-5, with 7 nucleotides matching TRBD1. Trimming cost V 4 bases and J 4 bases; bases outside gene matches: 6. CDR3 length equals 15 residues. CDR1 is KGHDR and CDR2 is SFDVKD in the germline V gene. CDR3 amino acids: CATSDPGQPNQPQHF. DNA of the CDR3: TGTGCCACCAGTGACCCGGGACAGCCTAATCAGCCCCAGCATTTT.

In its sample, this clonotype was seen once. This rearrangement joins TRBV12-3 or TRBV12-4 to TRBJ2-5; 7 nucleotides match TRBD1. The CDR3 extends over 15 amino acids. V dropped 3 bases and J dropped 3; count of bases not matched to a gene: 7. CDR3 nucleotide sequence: TGTGCCAGCAGTTTCGGACAGGCGACAGAAGAGACCCAGTACTTC. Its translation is CASSFGQATEETQYF.

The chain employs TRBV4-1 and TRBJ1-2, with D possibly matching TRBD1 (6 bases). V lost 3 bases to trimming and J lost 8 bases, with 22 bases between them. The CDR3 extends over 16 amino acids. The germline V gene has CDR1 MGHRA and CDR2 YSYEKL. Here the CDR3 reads CASSQEGGSRTLGYTF. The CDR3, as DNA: TGCGCCAGCAGCCAGGAGGGGGGGTCTAGAACACTGGGCTACACCTTC.

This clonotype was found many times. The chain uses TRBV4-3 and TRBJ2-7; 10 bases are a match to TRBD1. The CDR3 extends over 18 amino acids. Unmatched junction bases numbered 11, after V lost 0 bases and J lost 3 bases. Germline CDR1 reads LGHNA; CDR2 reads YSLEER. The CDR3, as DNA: TGCGCCAGCAGCCAAGAACTCCCCGGGACAGGGGTTTACTACGAGCAGTACTTC. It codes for CASSQELPGTGVYYEQYF.

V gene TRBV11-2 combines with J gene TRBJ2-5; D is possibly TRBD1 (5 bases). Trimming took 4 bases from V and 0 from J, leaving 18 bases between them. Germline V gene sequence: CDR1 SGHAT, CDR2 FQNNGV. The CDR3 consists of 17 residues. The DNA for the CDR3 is TGTGCCAGCAGCTCCATCCTTGGGGCGCACAACCAAGAGACCCAGTACTTC. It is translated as CASSSILGAHNQETQYF.

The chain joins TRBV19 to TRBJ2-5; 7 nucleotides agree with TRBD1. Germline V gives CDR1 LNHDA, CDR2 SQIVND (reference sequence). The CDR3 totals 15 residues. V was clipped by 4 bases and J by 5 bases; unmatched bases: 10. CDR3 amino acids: CASSTPTGTVETQYF. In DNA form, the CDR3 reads TGTGCCAGTAGTACCCCGACAGGGACGGTGGAGACCCAGTACTTC. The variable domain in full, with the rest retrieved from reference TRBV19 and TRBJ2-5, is DGGITQSPKYLFRKEGQNVTLSCEQNLNHDAMYWYRQDPGQGLRLIYYSQIVNDFQKGDIAEGYSVSREKKESFPLTVTSAQKNPTAFYLCASSTPTGTVETQYFGPGTRLLVL.

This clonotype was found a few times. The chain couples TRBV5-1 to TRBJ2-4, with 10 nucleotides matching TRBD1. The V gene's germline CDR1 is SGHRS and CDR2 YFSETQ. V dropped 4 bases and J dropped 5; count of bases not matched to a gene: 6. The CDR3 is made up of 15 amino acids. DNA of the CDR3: TGCGCCAGCAGCACCATGGGACAGGGGCAAAACATTCAGTACTTC. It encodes CASSTMGQGQNIQYF.

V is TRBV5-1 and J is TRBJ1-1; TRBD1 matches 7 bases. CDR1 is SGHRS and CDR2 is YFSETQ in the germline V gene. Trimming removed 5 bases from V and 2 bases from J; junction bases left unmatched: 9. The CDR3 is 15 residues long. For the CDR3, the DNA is TGCGCCAGCAGTCGGGACAGCCACGCTAACACTGAAGCTTTCTTT. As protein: CASSRDSHANTEAFF. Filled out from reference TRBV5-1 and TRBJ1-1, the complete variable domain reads KAGVTQTPRYLIKTRGQQVTLSCSPISGHRSVSWYQQTPGQGLQFLFEYFSETQRNKGNFPGRFSGRQFSNSRSEMNVSTLELGDSALYLCASSRDSHANTEAFFGQGTRLTVV.

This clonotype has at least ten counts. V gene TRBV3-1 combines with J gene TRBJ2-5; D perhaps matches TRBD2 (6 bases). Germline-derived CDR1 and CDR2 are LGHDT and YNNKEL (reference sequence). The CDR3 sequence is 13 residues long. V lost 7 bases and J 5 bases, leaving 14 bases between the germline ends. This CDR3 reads CASTPGVGETQYF. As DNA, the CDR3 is TGTGCCAGCACCCCGGGGGTCGGGGAGACCCAGTACTTC.

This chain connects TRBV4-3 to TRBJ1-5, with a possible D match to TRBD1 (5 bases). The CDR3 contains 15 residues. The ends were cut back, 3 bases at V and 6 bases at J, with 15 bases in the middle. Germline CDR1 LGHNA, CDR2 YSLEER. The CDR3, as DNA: TGCGCCAGCAGCCAGATGTCAGGGTTTGGTCAGCCCCAGCATTTT. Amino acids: CASSQMSGFGQPQHF.